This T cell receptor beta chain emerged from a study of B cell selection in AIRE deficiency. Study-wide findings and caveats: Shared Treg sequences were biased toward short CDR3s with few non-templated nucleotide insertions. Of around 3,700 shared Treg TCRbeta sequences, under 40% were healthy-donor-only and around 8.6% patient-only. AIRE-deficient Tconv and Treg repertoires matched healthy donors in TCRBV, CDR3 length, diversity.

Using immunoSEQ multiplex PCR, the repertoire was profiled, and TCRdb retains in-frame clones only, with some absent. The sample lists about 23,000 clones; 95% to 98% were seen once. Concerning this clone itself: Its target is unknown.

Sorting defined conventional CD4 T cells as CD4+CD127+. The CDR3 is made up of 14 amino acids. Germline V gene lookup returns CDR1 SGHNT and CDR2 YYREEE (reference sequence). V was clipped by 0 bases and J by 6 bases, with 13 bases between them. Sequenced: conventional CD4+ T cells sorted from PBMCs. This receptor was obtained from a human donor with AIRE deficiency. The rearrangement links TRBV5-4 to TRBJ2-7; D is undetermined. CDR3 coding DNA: TGTGCCAGCAGCTTGGACGGATGGAATCGCGAGCAGTACTTC. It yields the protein CASSLDGWNREQYF.